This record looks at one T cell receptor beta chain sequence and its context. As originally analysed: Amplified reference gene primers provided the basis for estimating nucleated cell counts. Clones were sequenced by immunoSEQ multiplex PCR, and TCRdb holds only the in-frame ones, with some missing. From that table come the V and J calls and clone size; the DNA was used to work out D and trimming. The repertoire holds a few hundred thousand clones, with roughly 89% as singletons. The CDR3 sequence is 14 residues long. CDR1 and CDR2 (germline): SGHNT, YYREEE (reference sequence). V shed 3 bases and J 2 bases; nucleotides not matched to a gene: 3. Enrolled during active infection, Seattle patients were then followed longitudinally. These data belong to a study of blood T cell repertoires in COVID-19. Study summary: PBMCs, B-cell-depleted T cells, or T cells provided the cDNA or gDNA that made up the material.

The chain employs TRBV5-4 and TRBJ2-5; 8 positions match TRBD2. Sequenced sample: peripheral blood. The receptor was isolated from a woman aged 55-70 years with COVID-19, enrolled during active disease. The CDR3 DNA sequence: TGTGCCAGCAGCTCGCGGGGGGAGCAAGAGACCCAGTACTTC. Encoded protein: CASSSRGEQETQYF.